These 10 T cell receptor beta chains share one sample of origin, sequenced in a study of blood T cell repertoires in COVID-19. Clones were read by immunoSEQ multiplex PCR, and TCRdb kept only the in-frame ones, dropping some. In the table there are about 52,000 clones, 82% of which are singletons. Sequenced material: peripheral blood. The receptors shown here come from a man older than 75 with COVID-19, enrolled during active disease.

V gene TRBV5-6 combines with J gene TRBJ1-2; tentative D call: TRBD1 (5 bases). CDR1 SGHDT and CDR2 YYEEEE come from the germline V gene. The CDR3 totals 12 residues. V shed 4 bases and J shed 4 bases, with 8 bases lying between them. The CDR3: CASSQGPYGYTF. CDR3 DNA: TGTGCCAGCAGCCAGGGCCCCTATGGCTACACCTTC.

The chain links TRBV15 to TRBJ1-3; TRBD1 is a possible D gene (6 bases). CDR3 length equals 17 residues. CDR1 and CDR2 (germline): LNHNV, YYDKDF (reference sequence). Trimming removed 0 bases at V and 2 bases at J, with 14 bases between. This CDR3 is CATSRDRGGGTGNTIYF. CDR3 DNA sequence: TGTGCCACCAGCAGAGATCGGGGAGGGGGAACTGGAAACACCATATATTTT.

A single count supports this clone. The genes are TRBV9 and TRBJ2-1; 7 bases are a match to TRBD1. In germline, CDR1 is SGDLS, CDR2 YYNGEE. CDR3 length equals 16 residues. V lost 3 bases, J lost 3 bases, and 9 bases stayed unmatched. The CDR3 loop is CASSAPSGTVYNEQFF. CDR3 coding DNA: TGTGCCAGCAGCGCTCCCTCGGGGACAGTCTACAATGAGCAGTTCTTC.

This chain connects TRBV27 to TRBJ1-2; D is ambiguous. CDR3 size: 14 residues. V was clipped by 6 bases and J by 3 bases, with 14 bases between them. Looked up from germline, CDR1 is MNHEY and CDR2 is SMNVEV (reference sequence). For the CDR3, the DNA is TGTGCCAGCAGCCCTTTGGCCCAGGACTATGGCTACACCTTC. Protein sequence: CASSPLAQDYGYTF.

This chain joins TRBV7-2 and TRBJ2-7, with D possibly being TRBD1 (5 bases). V was pared by 5 bases and J by 1 base, with 12 bases between. Germline CDR1 reads SGHTA; CDR2 reads FQGNSA. This CDR3 has 14 amino acids. The CDR3 DNA reads as TGTGCCAGCAGCGCCCGTGGGGCTTCCTACGAGCAGTACTTC. Translating gives CASSARGASYEQYF.

The rearrangement uses TRBV9 and TRBJ1-1, with TRBD1 as a possible D gene (5 bases). The CDR3 has 14 amino acids. V was trimmed by 0 bases and J by 1 base, leaving 7 bases between them. Per the germline V gene, CDR1 is SGDLS and CDR2 is YYNGEE. The CDR3 region is CASSVVTGNTEAFF. In DNA form, the CDR3 reads TGTGCCAGCAGCGTAGTAACAGGGAACACTGAAGCTTTCTTT.

This clone was counted a few times. The rearrangement links TRBV9 to TRBJ2-5; a possible D gene is TRBD2 (5 bases). The CDR3 extends over 14 amino acids. The V end was cut by 2 bases, the J end by 1 base, with 9 bases between. Germline V CDR1 and CDR2: SGDLS, YYNGEE. DNA for the CDR3: TGTGCCAGCAGCGTCGATACTAGCCAAGAGACCCAGTACTTC. Its protein product is CASSVDTSQETQYF.

This chain connects TRBV3-1 (or the pseudogene TRBV3-2) to TRBJ1-5, with D perhaps matching TRBD1 (5 bases). The CDR3 is 14 residues long. Germline CDR1 LGHDT, CDR2 YNNKEL (reference sequence). Deletions cut 5 bases from V and 5 bases from J, with 13 bases between. The CDR3 DNA sequence: TGTGCCAGCAGCGAACGACAGACTGATCAGCCCCAGCATTTT. Protein: CASSERQTDQPQHF.

The V call is TRBV5-1, the J call TRBJ2-7, with TRBD2 identical over 12 bases. The CDR3 is 16 amino acids. Germline V gives CDR1 SGHRS, CDR2 YFSETQ. V shed 0 bases, J shed 3 bases, and the junction held 4 bases outside the gene matches. The DNA for the CDR3 is TGCGCCAGCAGCTTGGGGACTAGCGGGGAATACTACGAGCAGTACTTC. Amino acid sequence: CASSLGTSGEYYEQYF.

The CDR3 sequence: CATRKKGWSYNEQFF. For the CDR3, the DNA is TGTGCCACTAGGAAGAAGGGGTGGTCCTACAATGAGCAGTTCTTC. The rearrangement uses TRBV19 and TRBJ2-1; tentatively, D is TRBD1 (5 bases). This CDR3 has 15 amino acids. From germline, CDR1 is LNHDA and CDR2 SQIVND (reference sequence). The V gene lost 10 bases and the J gene lost 1 base, with 17 bases spanning the gap. The whole variable domain, filled in from reference TRBV19 and TRBJ2-1, reads DGGITQSPKYLFRKEGQNVTLSCEQNLNHDAMYWYRQDPGQGLRLIYYSQIVNDFQKGDIAEGYSVSREKKESFPLTVTSAQKNPTAFYLCATRKKGWSYNEQFFGPGTRLTVL.